The rows below give T cell receptor beta chains drawn from one sample of a study of OX40 agonist ivuxolimab in advanced cancers. Method: immunoSEQ multiplex PCR; TCRdb's copy keeps in-frame clones and lacks some. The profile shows about 30,000 clones, roughly 80% of them singletons. Sequenced material: CD4+ or CD8+ T cells sorted from blood, taken in a trial of the OX40 agonist ivuxolimab. These receptors came from an adult with an advanced solid tumor such as melanoma, head and neck, liver or kidney cancer. Each CDR3 is given with its conserved first and last residue. Each record gives: CDR3 DNA, CDR3 protein, D gene, clone size, J gene, V gene. D genes are given only for firm matches. Expanded clones are given a class, and other clones once, few, many or no size at all.

TGTGCCTGGAGTGCCTGGGGACTAGCTGGTGAGCAGTTCTTC CAWSAWGLAGEQFF TRBD2 . TRBJ2-1 TRBV30
TGTGCCAGTAGTGTCCCGAAGGGGATCGACTATGGCTACACCTTC CASSVPKGIDYGYTF . once TRBJ1-2 TRBV19
TGCGCCAGCAGCGGCCGCGGGACTAGCGATCCCGGGGAGCTGTTTTTT CASSGRGTSDPGELFF TRBD2 . TRBJ2-2 TRBV5-1
TGTGCCAGCAGTCGGAGGGGGAACCAGCCCCAGCATTTT CASSRRGNQPQHF . few TRBJ1-5 TRBV28
TGTGCCAGCAGTAATCGTGGGGCAGGGAAACAAGAGACCCAGTACTTC CASSNRGAGKQETQYF . . TRBJ2-5 TRBV13
TGTGCCAGCAGACGGGACAGGGGAGATTCACCCCTCCACTTT CASRRDRGDSPLHF TRBD1 . TRBJ1-6 TRBV6-6
TGCAGCGTTGTTTTGGGACAGGGAACCCAGCCCCAGCATTTT CSVVLGQGTQPQHF TRBD1 few TRBJ1-5 TRBV29-1
TGTGCCAGCAGCCAAGGGGTGGAGGGTTATGGCTACACCTTC CASSQGVEGYGYTF . . TRBJ1-2 TRBV4-1
TGTGCCAGCTCACCACTCCTTGCCGGGACAGGCTCTGAAAAACTGTTTTTT CASSPLLAGTGSEKLFF TRBD1 . TRBJ1-4 TRBV18
TGTGCCAGTAGTCCTGGACAGGCGAGCAATCAGCCCCAGCATTTT CASSPGQASNQPQHF TRBD1 . TRBJ1-5 TRBV19
TGTGCCAGCAGGAGAGCGGGACAGGGGGCCACCGGGGAGCTGTTTTTT CASRRAGQGATGELFF TRBD1 . TRBJ2-2 TRBV7-8
TGTGCCAGCAGTGAAGCAACAGAGTACTATGGCTACACCTTC CASSEATEYYGYTF . . TRBJ1-2 TRBV25-1
TGTGCCAGCAGCTACACGGGGGTCAACACCGGGGAGCTGTTTTTT CASSYTGVNTGELFF . . TRBJ2-2 TRBV7-6
TGTGCCACTATGGCCGAACGCGCGGACTTC CATMAERADF . . TRBJ2-7 TRBV10-3
TGTGCCAGCAGTTACGCGCCCGACAGGGGGCAACAGTACTTC CASSYAPDRGQQYF TRBD1 few TRBJ2-5 TRBV6-6
TGTGCAAGTCGCTTAGCGCCAACAGGGGGGGCCTTT CASRLAPTGGAF . . TRBJ1-4 TRBV12-2
TGTGCCAGTAGTATACAACCGGGACTAGCGAAGCAAGAGACCCAGTACTTC CASSIQPGLAKQETQYF TRBD2 . TRBJ2-5 TRBV19
TGTGCCAGCAGTGAAGATGGCCACCTGAACACTGAAGCTTTCTTT CASSEDGHLNTEAFF . . TRBJ1-1 TRBV2
TGTGCCAGCAGCTTTGGCGGGGCTGCAACCTACGAGCAGTACTTC CASSFGGAATYEQYF . . TRBJ2-7 TRBV7-8
TGTGCCAGCAGTCCCACAGGGAGCTCCTACAATGAGCAGTTCTTC CASSPTGSSYNEQFF . . TRBJ2-1 TRBV28